Here is one T cell receptor beta chain with its context. V was trimmed by 0 bases and J by 5 bases, leaving 11 bases between them. The CDR3 extends over 14 amino acids. Germline loops: CDR1 SGDLS, CDR2 YYNGEE. Measured with immunoSEQ multiplex PCR; TCRdb has only the in-frame clones, and not every one. The sample yields about 68,000 clones, around 93% seen once. This receptor was obtained from a man in his forties with rheumatoid arthritis. The specimen was PBMCs. The genes are TRBV9 and TRBJ1-2; a weak D match, TRBD1 (5 bases). The CDR3 reads CASSVERAGYGYTF. The CDR3 DNA follows: TGTGCCAGCAGCGTAGAAAGGGCAGGGTATGGCTACACCTTC.